By its share, the clone carrying this T cell receptor (beta chain) is medium-sized. Its antigen is not identified. Blood genomic DNA input for TRB amplification was roughly 250-500 ng. The data derive from a study of T and B cells in COVID-19 patients. Background on the study: The recovered patients had mostly mild to moderate COVID-19 with outpatient management. Of 20 to 25 active-infection patients, 12 were critically ill with mechanical ventilation or extracorporeal membrane oxygenation.

General study points: At recovery TRB diversity and richness exceeded healthy donors, after highly clonal active COVID-19 repertoires.

The CDR3 totals 14 residues. V dropped 7 bases and J dropped 5 bases, with 16 bases sitting between them. Looked up from germline, CDR1 is MNHNS and CDR2 is SASEGT. TRB rearrangements were amplified by multiplex PCR with BIOMED2 TRB-A/B primers. MiXCR, run by TCRdb on the multiplex PCR reads, gives a single entry per CDR3 protein. The sample carries under 5,500 distinct CDR3 sequences, roughly 33% recorded once. Specimen: blood. The source of this sequence is a human donor who had recovered from COVID-19. V is TRBV6-1 and J is TRBJ2-3; a weak D match, TRBD1 (5 bases). CDR3 sequence reads: CASNLQVAVDTQYF. Here the CDR3 DNA reads TGTGCCAGCAACCTACAGGTGGCTGTAGATACGCAGTATTTT.